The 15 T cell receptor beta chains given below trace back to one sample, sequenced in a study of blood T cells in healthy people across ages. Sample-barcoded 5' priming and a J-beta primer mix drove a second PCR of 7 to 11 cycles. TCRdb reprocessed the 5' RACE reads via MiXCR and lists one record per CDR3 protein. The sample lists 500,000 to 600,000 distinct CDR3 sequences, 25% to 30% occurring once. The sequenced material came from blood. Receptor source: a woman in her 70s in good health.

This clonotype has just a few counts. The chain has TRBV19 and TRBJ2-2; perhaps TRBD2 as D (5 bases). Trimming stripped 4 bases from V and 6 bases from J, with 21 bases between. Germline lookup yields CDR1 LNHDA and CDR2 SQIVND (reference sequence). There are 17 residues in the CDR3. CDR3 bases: TGTGCCAGTAGTAACAGCGGCCGCGGCAGCTTCGCCGGGGAGCTGTTTTTT. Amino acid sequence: CASSNSGRGSFAGELFF.

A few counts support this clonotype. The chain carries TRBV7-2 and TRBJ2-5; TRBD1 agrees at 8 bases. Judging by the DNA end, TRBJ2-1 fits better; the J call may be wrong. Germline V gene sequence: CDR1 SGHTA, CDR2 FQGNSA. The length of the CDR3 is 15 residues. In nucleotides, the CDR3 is TGTGCCAGCAGCGTCCGGGACAGGTTGGGCAATGAGCAGTTCTTC. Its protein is CASSVRDRLGNEQFF.

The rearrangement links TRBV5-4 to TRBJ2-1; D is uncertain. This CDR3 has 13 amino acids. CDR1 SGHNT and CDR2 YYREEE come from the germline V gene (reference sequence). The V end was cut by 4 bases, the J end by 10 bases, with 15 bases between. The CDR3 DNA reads TGTGCCAGCAGCCCTGTGGCCACCAGGGAGCAGTTCTTC. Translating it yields CASSPVATREQFF.

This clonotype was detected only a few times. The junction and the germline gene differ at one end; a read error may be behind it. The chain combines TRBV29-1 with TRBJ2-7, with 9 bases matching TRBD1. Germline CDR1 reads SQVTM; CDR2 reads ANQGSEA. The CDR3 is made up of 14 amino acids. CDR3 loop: CSVEGDRASYEQYF. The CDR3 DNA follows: TGCAGCGTGGAAGGGGACAGGGCCTCCTACGAGCAGTACTTC.

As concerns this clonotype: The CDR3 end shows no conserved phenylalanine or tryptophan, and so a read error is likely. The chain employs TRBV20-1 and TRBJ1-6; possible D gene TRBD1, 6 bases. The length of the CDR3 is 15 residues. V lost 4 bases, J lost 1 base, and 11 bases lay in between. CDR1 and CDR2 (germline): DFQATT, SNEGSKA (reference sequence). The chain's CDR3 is CSAKGRGSYNSPLHV. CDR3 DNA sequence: TGCAGTGCTAAGGGTAGGGGGTCCTATAATTCACCCCTCCACGTT.

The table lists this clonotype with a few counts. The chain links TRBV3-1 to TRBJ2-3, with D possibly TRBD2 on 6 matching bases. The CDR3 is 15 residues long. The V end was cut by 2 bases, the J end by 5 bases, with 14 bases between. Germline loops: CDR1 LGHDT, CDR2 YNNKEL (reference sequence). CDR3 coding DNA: TGTGCCAGCAGCCAAACGACTAGGTGGATAGATACGCAGTATTTT. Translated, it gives CASSQTTRWIDTQYF.

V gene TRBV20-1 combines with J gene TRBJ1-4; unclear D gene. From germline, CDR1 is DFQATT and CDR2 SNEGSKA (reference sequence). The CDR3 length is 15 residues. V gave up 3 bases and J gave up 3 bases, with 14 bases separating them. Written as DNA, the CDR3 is TGCAGTGCTAGTAACATCCTCTCTTCTAATGAAAAACTGTTTTTT. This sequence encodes CSASNILSSNEKLFF.

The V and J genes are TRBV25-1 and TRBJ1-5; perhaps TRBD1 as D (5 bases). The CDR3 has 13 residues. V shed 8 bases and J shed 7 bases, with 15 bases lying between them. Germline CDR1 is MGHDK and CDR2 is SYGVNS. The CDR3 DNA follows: TGTGCCAGCTCCTGGGGGTCACGGCAGCCCCAGCATTTT. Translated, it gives CASSWGSRQPQHF.

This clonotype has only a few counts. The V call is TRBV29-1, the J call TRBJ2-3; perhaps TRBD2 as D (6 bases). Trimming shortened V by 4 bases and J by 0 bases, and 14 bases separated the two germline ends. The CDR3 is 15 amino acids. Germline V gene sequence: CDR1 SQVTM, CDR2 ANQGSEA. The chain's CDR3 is CSVAFGGASTDTQYF. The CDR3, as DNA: TGCAGCGTTGCATTTGGCGGGGCGAGCACAGATACGCAGTATTTT.

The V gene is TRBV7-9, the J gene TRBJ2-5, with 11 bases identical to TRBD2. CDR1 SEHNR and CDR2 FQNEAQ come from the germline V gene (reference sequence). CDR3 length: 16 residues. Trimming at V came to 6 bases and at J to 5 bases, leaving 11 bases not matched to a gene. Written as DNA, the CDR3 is TGTGCCAGCAGGCTAAATAGCGGGGGGGCCAGTGAGACCCAGTACTTC. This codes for CASRLNSGGASETQYF.

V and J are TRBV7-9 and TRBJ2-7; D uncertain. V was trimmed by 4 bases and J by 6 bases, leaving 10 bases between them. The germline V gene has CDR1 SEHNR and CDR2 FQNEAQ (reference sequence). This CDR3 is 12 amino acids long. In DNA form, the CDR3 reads TGTGCCAGCAGCTCACTGGATGGCGAGCAGTACTTC. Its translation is CASSSLDGEQYF.

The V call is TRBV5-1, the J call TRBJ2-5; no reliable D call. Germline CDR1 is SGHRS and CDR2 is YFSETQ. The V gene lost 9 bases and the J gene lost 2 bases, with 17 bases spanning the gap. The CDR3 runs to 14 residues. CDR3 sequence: CANPAPQEQETQYF. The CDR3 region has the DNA TGCGCCAACCCGGCCCCTCAAGAGCAAGAGACCCAGTACTTC.

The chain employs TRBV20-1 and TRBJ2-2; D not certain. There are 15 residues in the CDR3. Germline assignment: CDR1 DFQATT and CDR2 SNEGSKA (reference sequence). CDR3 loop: CGIGPSSSNTGELFF. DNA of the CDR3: TGCGGGATAGGGCCAAGCAGCTCGAACACCGGGGAGCTGTTTTTT.

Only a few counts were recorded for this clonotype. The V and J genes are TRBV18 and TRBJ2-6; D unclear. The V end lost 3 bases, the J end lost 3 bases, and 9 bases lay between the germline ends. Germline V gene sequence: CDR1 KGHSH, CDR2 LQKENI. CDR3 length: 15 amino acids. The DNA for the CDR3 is TGTGCCAGCTCACCCCCTCGTAGTGGGGCCAACGTCCTGACTTTC. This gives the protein CASSPPRSGANVLTF.

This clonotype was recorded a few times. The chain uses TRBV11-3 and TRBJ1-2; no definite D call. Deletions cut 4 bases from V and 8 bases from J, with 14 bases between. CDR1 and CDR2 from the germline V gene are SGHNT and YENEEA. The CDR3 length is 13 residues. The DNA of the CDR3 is TGTGCCAGCAGCTCCGGGATCCTTAACGGCTACACCTTC. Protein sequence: CASSSGILNGYTF.